Listed below are T cell receptor beta chains from one sample, sequenced in a study of cytomegalovirus exposure and HLA in healthy donors. Assay: immunoSEQ multiplex PCR; the TCRdb copy retains only in-frame clones and omits some. The sample has about 180,000 clones; 70% to 80% are singletons. Sequenced: PBMCs. The receptor source for this set is a woman in her 40s in good health and CMV-seronegative. Each CDR3 is given with its conserved first and last residue. D genes are given only for firm matches. Not every row has a clone size; where given, it reads once, few, many or a size class.

v_gene	abundance	d_gene	j_gene	CDR3aa	CDR3nt
TRBV5-1	NA	TRBD2	TRBJ2-6	CASSSIGGRSGANVLTF	TGCGCCAGCAGCTCGATCGGGGGGAGGTCGGGGGCCAACGTCCTGACTTTC
TRBV2	NA	NA	TRBJ2-3	CASSAVRASTDTQYF	TGTGCCAGCAGCGCCGTCAGGGCGAGCACAGATACGCAGTATTTT
TRBV4-1	NA	NA	TRBJ2-7	CASSQSGGIIYEQYF	TGCGCCAGCAGCCAATCCGGGGGTATTATCTACGAGCAGTACTTC
TRBV7-2	NA	TRBD2	TRBJ2-1	CASTREGSSYNEQFF	TGTGCCAGCACCCGGGAGGGAAGCTCCTACAATGAGCAGTTCTTC
TRBV25-1	once	NA	TRBJ1-1	CASSEYGREGTEAFF	TGTGCCAGCAGTGAATATGGCAGGGAGGGCACTGAAGCTTTCTTT
TRBV27	NA	TRBD2	TRBJ2-7	CASSLSHSGATYEQYF	TGTGCCAGCAGTTTATCCCATAGCGGGGCGACCTACGAGCAGTACTTC
TRBV30	NA	TRBD1	TRBJ1-2	CAWSVQGVGGYTF	TGTGCCTGGAGTGTACAGGGGGTAGGTGGCTACACCTTC
TRBV2	few	TRBD1	TRBJ1-1	CASSGHRGMNTEAFF	TGTGCCAGCAGTGGACACAGGGGGATGAACACTGAAGCTTTCTTT
TRBV27	NA	NA	TRBJ1-1	CASSLYYGGTEAFF	TGTGCCAGCAGTTTATATTACGGGGGCACTGAAGCTTTCTTT
TRBV5-1	NA	TRBD1	TRBJ1-2	CASSSMDRDGYTF	TGCGCCAGCAGCTCAATGGACAGGGATGGCTACACCTTC
TRBV9	NA	TRBD2	TRBJ2-3	CASSVEGTSVTDTQYF	TGTGCCAGCAGCGTAGAAGGGACTAGCGTCACAGATACGCAGTATTTT
TRBV6-6	once	TRBD1	TRBJ1-5	CASSPSTGTSNQPQHF	TGTGCCAGCAGTCCGTCGACAGGGACGAGCAATCAGCCCCAGCATTTT
TRBV28	few	NA	TRBJ2-7	CASQTTHYEQYF	TGTGCCAGCCAGACTACCCACTACGAGCAGTACTTC
TRBV21-1	once	NA	TRBJ1-1	CASSKTGEAFF	TGTGCCAGCAGCAAAACAGGGGAAGCTTTCTTT
TRBV5-5	NA	NA	TRBJ2-7	CASSFRGVYEQYF	TGTGCCAGCAGCTTCAGGGGGGTCTACGAGCAGTACTTC
TRBV28	few	NA	TRBJ1-1	CASSFFRGQAFF	TGTGCCAGCAGTTTTTTCAGGGGACAAGCTTTCTTT
TRBV6-4	NA	TRBD1	TRBJ2-1	CASGSLGQGALRSYNEQFF	TGTGCCAGCGGGTCTCTGGGACAGGGGGCTCTTCGTTCCTACAATGAGCAGTTCTTC
TRBV30	NA	NA	TRBJ1-2	CACAGAAWRDYTF	TGTGCCTGTGCAGGGGCGGCGTGGCGTGACTACACCTTC
TRBV9	NA	NA	TRBJ2-3	CASSVGEETTQYF	TGTGCCAGCAGCGTGGGAGAGGAAACGACGCAGTATTTT
TRBV15	NA	NA	TRBJ2-7	CATSSRAGQAVYEQYF	TGTGCCACCAGCAGTAGAGCGGGACAGGCCGTCTACGAGCAGTACTTC
TRBV9	NA	TRBD2	TRBJ2-1	CASSVTSGARNEQFF	TGTGCCAGCAGCGTCACTAGCGGGGCAAGGAATGAGCAGTTCTTC
TRBV4-1	few	NA	TRBJ1-3	CASSQEVGAGLGNTIYF	TGCGCCAGCAGCCAAGAAGTAGGGGCAGGGCTAGGAAACACCATATATTTT
TRBV5-1	few	TRBD2	TRBJ2-7	CASTTGTSGAHEQYF	TGCGCCAGCACCACGGGGACTAGCGGGGCCCACGAGCAGTACTTC
TRBV6-6	NA	TRBD1	TRBJ2-7	CATSTGTGYDEQYF	TGTGCCACTTCAACCGGGACAGGGTACGACGAGCAGTACTTC
TRBV7-9	NA	TRBD2	TRBJ2-3	CASSREGGRAGSDTQYF	TGTGCCAGCAGCAGAGAGGGCGGGAGGGCGGGGTCAGATACGCAGTATTTT
TRBV11-3	NA	NA	TRBJ1-5	CASSFGQQGSPQHF	TGTGCCAGCAGCTTCGGACAACAGGGTTCGCCCCAGCATTTT
TRBV7-2	once	TRBD1	TRBJ1-1	CASSLGTGRGAFF	TGTGCCAGCAGCTTGGGGACAGGGAGAGGAGCTTTCTTT
TRBV16	NA	TRBD2	TRBJ2-4	CASSQSGRGKNIQYF	TGTGCCAGCAGCCAGAGCGGGAGGGGAAAAAACATTCAGTACTTC
TRBV7-2	NA	TRBD1	TRBJ2-7	CASSLRVGTGGFEQYF	TGTGCCAGCAGCTTACGTGTCGGGACAGGGGGCTTCGAGCAGTACTTC
TRBV11-2	NA	NA	TRBJ2-4	CASSPIAKNIQYF	TGTGCCAGCAGCCCTATTGCCAAAAACATTCAGTACTTC
TRBV28	NA	TRBD2	TRBJ2-7	CASTTGGDEQYF	TGTGCCAGCACCACCGGGGGGGACGAGCAGTACTTC
TRBV6-4	NA	TRBD1	TRBJ1-5	CASYTFDRGNQPQHF	TGTGCCAGCTACACATTCGACAGGGGGAATCAGCCCCAGCATTTT
TRBV27	NA	NA	TRBJ2-2	CASSSGTRGSGELFF	TGTGCCAGCAGTTCAGGGACTCGGGGGTCCGGGGAGCTGTTTTTT
TRBV28	NA	NA	TRBJ1-2	CASSLEGAAGRSDYGYTF	TGTGCCAGCAGTTTAGAAGGTGCGGCGGGGCGGAGTGACTATGGCTACACCTTC
TRBV5-1	NA	NA	TRBJ2-7	CASSSPGSYEQYF	TGCGCCAGCAGCTCGCCGGGCTCCTACGAGCAGTACTTC
TRBV14	NA	TRBD1	TRBJ1-1	CASSSRGRGRVETEAFF	TGTGCCAGCAGCTCTCGAGGCAGGGGGCGCGTCGAAACTGAAGCTTTCTTT
TRBV5-4	NA	NA	TRBJ2-5	CASSLSLPNQETQYF	TGTGCCAGCAGCTTGTCACTGCCGAACCAAGAGACCCAGTACTTC
TRBV10-3	NA	TRBD2	TRBJ2-1	CAISDTSGGRDEQFF	TGTGCCATCAGTGACACTAGCGGGGGCAGGGATGAGCAGTTCTTC
TRBV7-5	NA	NA	TRBJ2-3	CARSLAGDTQYF	TGTGCCAGAAGCTTAGCCGGGGATACGCAGTATTTT
TRBV4-3	few	NA	TRBJ2-7	CASSQEARGSIYEQYF	TGCGCCAGCAGCCAAGAAGCCAGGGGTAGTATTTACGAGCAGTACTTC
TRBV19	NA	TRBD2	TRBJ2-7	CASSIGMAGGRPYEQYF	TGTGCCAGTAGTATAGGAATGGCGGGAGGTAGGCCCTACGAGCAGTACTTC
TRBV2	once	NA	TRBJ2-7	CASSDGGTYEQYF	TGTGCCAGCAGTGACGGGGGAACCTACGAGCAGTACTTC
TRBV2	NA	TRBD1	TRBJ2-7	CASSDEQGNEQYF	TGTGCCAGCAGTGATGAACAGGGGAACGAGCAGTACTTC
TRBV12-5	NA	TRBD1	TRBJ1-4	CASGPGTGGFNEKLFF	TGTGCTAGTGGTCCAGGGACAGGGGGATTTAATGAAAAACTGTTTTTT
TRBV7-9	NA	TRBD1	TRBJ2-1	CASSFSDRGRNEQFF	TGTGCCAGCAGCTTCTCGGACAGGGGGCGGAATGAGCAGTTCTTC
TRBV30	NA	NA	TRBJ2-7	CAYSPDSLASEQYF	TGTGCCTACTCTCCCGACTCCCTAGCCAGCGAGCAGTACTTC
TRBV13	NA	TRBD2	TRBJ2-3	CASSQTGTSSTDTQYF	TGTGCCAGCAGCCAAACCGGGACTAGCAGCACAGATACGCAGTATTTT
TRBV29-1	NA	NA	TRBJ1-2	CSVGGLVIGYTF	TGCAGCGTTGGGGGACTGGTCATAGGCTACACCTTC
TRBV6-5	few	NA	TRBJ2-7	CASRGPSEQYF	TGTGCCAGCAGGGGCCCGAGCGAGCAGTACTTC
TRBV25-1	once	NA	TRBJ2-7	CASSEFGGITEQYF	TGTGCCAGCAGTGAATTCGGCGGGATAACCGAGCAGTACTTC
TRBV23-1	once	NA	TRBJ1-5	CASSQSAIGEVGGDQPQHF	TGCGCCAGCAGTCAATCAGCGATTGGGGAAGTGGGAGGGGATCAGCCCCAGCATTTT
TRBV6-5	NA	NA	TRBJ1-2	CASSPDSWNYGYTF	TGTGCCAGCAGTCCTGACAGTTGGAACTATGGCTACACCTTC
TRBV5-5	NA	NA	TRBJ1-4	CASSLTSMVESENEKLFF	TGTGCCAGCAGCTTAACCTCAATGGTGGAGAGCGAAAATGAAAAACTGTTTTTT